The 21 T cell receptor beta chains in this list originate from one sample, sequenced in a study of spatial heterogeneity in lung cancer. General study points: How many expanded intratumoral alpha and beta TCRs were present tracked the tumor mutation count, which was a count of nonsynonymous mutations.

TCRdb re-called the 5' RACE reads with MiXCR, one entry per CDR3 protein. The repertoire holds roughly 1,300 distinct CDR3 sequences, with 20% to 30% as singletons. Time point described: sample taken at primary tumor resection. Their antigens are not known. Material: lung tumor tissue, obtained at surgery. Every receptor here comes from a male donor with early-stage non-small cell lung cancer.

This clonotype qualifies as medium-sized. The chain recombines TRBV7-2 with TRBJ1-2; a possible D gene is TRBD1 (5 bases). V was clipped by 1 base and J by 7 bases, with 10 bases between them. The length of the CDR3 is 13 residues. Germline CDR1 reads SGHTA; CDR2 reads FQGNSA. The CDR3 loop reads CASSLGAQGGYTF. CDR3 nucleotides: TGTGCCAGCAGCTTAGGGGCCCAGGGTGGCTACACCTTC.

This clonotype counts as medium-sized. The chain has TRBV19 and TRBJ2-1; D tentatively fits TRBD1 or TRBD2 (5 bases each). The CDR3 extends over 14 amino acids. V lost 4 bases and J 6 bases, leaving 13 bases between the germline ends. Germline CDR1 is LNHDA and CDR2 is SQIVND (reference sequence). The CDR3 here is CASSTGRALNEQFF. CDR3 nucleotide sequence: TGTGCCAGTAGTACGGGACGAGCACTCAATGAGCAGTTCTTC.

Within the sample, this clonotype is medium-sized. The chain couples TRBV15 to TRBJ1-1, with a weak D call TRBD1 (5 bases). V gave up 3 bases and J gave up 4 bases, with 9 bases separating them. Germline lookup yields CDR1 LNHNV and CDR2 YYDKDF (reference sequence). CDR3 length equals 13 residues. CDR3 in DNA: TGTGCCACCAGCAGGCAGGGAATCACTGAAGCTTTCTTT. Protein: CATSRQGITEAFF.

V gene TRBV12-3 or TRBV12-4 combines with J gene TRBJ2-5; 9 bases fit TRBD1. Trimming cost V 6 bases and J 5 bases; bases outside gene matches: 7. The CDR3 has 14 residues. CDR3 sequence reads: CASRPTGGWETQYF. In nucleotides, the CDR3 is TGTGCCAGCAGACCCACAGGGGGCTGGGAGACCCAGTACTTC.

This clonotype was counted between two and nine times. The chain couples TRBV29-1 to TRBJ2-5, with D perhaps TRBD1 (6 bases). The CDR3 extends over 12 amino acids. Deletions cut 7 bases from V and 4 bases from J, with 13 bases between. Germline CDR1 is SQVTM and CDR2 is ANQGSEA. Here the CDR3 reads CSGRQEGETQYF. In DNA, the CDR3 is TGCAGCGGAAGACAGGAAGGAGAGACCCAGTACTTC.

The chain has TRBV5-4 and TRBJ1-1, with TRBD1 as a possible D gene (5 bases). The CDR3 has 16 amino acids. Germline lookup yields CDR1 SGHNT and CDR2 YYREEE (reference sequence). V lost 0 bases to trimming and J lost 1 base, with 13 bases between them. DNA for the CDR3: TGTGCCAGCAGCTTGGAGTGGGGACTCAGGAACACTGAAGCTTTCTTT. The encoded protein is CASSLEWGLRNTEAFF. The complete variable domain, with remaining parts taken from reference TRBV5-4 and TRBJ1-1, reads ETGVTQSPTHLIKTRGQQVTLRCSSQSGHNTVSWYQQALGQGPQFIFQYYREEENGRGNFPPRFSGLQFPNYSSELNVNALELDDSALYLCASSLEWGLRNTEAFFGQGTRLTVV.

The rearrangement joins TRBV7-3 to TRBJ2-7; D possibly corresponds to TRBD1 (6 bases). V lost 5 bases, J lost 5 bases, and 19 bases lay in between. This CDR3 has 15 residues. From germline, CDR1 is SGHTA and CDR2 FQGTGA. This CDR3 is CASSPGAGESNEQYF. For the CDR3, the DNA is TGTGCCAGCAGCCCAGGGGCCGGGGAGAGTAACGAGCAGTACTTC.

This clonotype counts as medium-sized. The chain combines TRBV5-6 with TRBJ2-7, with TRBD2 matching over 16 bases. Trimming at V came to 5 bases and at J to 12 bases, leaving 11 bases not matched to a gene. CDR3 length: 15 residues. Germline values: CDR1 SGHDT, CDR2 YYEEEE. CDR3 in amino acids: CASSYSGTSGRALYF. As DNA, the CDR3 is TGTGCCAGCAGTTACTCCGGGACTAGCGGGAGGGCCTTGTACTTC. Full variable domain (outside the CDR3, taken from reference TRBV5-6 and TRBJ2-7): DAGVTQSPTHLIKTRGQQVTLRCSPKSGHDTVSWYQQALGQGPQFIFQYYEEEERQRGNFPDRFSGHQFPNYSSELNVNALLLGDSALYLCASSYSGTSGRALYFGPGTRLTVT.

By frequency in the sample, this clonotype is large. Here the CDR3 reads CASSPQEEREGDTQYF. CDR3 DNA sequence: TGCGCCAGCAGCCCCCAGGAGGAGCGGGAGGGAGATACGCAGTATTTT. The chain links TRBV4-3 to TRBJ2-3, with TRBD2 identical over 10 bases. CDR3 length: 16 residues. Trimming removed 4 bases from V and 5 bases from J; junction bases left unmatched: 9. In germline, CDR1 is LGHNA, CDR2 YSLEER.

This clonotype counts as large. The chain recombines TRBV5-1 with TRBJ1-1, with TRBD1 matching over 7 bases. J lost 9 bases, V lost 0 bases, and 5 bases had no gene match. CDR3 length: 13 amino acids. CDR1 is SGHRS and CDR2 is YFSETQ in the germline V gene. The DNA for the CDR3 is TGCGCCAGCAGCTTGGAAGGGGACAGAAAAGCTTTCTTT. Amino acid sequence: CASSLEGDRKAFF.

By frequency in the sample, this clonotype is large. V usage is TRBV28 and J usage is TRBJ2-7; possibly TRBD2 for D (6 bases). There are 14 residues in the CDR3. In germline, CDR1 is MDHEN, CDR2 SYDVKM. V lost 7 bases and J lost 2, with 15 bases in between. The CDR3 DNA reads TGTGCCAGCAACAAGGGCGGGACCGCCTACGAGCAGTACTTC. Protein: CASNKGGTAYEQYF.

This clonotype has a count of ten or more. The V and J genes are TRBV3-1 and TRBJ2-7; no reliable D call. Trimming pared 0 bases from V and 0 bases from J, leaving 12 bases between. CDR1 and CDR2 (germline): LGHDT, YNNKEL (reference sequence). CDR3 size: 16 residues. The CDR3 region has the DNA TGTGCCAGCAGCCAAGATCGTTTTGTAAACTCCTACGAGCAGTACTTC. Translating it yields CASSQDRFVNSYEQYF.

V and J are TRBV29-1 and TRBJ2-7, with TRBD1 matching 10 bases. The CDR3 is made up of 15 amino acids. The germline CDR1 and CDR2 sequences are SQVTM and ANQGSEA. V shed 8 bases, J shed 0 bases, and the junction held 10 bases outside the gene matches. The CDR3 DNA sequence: TGCAGCCCCGAAGGGACAGGGGAGGTCTCCTACGAGCAGTACTTC. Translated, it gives CSPEGTGEVSYEQYF.

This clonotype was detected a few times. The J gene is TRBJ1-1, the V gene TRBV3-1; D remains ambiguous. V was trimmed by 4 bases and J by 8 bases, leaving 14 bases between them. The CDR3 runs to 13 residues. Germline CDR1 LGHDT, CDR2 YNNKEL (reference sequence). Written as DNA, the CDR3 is TGTGCCAGCAGCCTGGCGGGGAAAGGGGAAGCTTTCTTT. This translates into CASSLAGKGEAFF.

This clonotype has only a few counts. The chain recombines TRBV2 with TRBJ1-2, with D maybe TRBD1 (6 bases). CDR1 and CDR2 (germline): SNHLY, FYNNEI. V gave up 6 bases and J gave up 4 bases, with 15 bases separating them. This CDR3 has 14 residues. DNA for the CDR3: TGTGCCAGCAGACCTCGACAGGCCTTCTATGGCTACACCTTC. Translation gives CASRPRQAFYGYTF.

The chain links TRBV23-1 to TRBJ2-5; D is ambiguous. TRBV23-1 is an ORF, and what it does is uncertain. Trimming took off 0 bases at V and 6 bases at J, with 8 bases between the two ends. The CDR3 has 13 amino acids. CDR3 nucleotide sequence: TGCGCCAGCAGTCAATCGGAGTTAAAGACCCAGTACTTC. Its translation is CASSQSELKTQYF.

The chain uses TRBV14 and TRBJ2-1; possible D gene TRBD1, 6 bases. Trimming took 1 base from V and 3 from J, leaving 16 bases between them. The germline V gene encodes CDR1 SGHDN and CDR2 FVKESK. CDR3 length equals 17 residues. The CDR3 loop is CASSQARTALGYNEQFF. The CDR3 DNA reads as TGTGCCAGCAGCCAAGCGAGGACAGCCCTCGGCTACAATGAGCAGTTCTTC.

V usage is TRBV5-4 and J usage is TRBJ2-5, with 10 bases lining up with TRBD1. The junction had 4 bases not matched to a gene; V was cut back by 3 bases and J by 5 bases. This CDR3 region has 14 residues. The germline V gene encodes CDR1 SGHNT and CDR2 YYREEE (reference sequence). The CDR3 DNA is TGTGCCAGCAGCTGGGACAGGGGAGGGGAGACCCAGTACTTC. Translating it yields CASSWDRGGETQYF. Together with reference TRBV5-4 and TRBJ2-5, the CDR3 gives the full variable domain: ETGVTQSPTHLIKTRGQQVTLRCSSQSGHNTVSWYQQALGQGPQFIFQYYREEENGRGNFPPRFSGLQFPNYSSELNVNALELDDSALYLCASSWDRGGETQYFGPGTRLLVL.

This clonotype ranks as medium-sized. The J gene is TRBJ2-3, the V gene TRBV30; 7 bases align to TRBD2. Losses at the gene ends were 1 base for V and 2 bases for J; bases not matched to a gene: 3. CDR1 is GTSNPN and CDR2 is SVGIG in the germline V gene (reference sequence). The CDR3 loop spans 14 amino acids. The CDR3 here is CAWSASGTTDTQYF. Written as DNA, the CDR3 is TGTGCCTGGAGTGCTAGCGGTACCACAGATACGCAGTATTTT.

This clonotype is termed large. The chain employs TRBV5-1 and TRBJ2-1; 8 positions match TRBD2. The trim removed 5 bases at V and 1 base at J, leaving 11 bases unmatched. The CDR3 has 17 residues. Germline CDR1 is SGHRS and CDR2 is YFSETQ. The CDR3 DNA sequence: TGCGCCAGCAGTTGGAAGGTACTAGCGGTATCCTACAATGAGCAGTTCTTC. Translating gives CASSWKVLAVSYNEQFF.

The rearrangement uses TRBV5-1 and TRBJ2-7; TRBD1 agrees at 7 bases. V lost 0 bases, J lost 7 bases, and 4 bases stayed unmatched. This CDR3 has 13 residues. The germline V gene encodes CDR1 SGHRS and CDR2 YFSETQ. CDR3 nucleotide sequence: TGCGCCAGCAGCTTGGGGGGACAGAGTGAGCAGTACTTC. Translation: CASSLGGQSEQYF.